These 27 T cell receptor beta chains were all obtained from the same sample, sequenced in a study of T cells after yellow fever vaccination. TCRdb reanalysed the 5' RACE reads using MiXCR and keeps one entry per CDR3 protein. Of under 500,000 distinct CDR3 sequences in the sample, around 19% were seen once. Sequenced here: PBMCs, sampled before the yellow fever booster vaccination. The receptors originated from a man between 18 and 29 years old who received the YFV17D yellow fever vaccine.

This clonotype came up a few times. The chain is built from TRBV2 and TRBJ1-1; no clear D. Germline loops: CDR1 SNHLY, CDR2 FYNNEI. This CDR3 is 12 amino acids long. CDR3 loop: CASDLGKTEAFF. CDR3 nucleotides: TGTGCTTCGGACCTTGGAAAAACTGAAGCTTTCTTT. Looking up the rest from reference TRBV2 and TRBJ1-1 gives the full variable domain: EPEVTQTPSHQVTQMGQEVILRCVPISNHLYFYWYRQILGQKVEFLVSFYNNEISEKSEIFDDQFSVERPDGSNFTLKIRSTKLEDSAMYFCASDLGKTEAFFGQGTRLTVV.

This clonotype has a handful of counts. CDR3 bases: TGTGCCAGCAGCGACCCCACGAGTCCGAACACTGAAGCTTTCTTT. Its protein product is CASSDPTSPNTEAFF. The V gene is TRBV12-3 or TRBV12-4, the J gene TRBJ1-1, with D unclear. The CDR3 contains 15 residues. V gave up 6 bases and J gave up 1 base, with 15 bases separating them.

V is TRBV6-5 and J is TRBJ2-7, with TRBD2 identical over 7 bases. CDR1 MNHEY and CDR2 SVGAGI come from the germline V gene. This CDR3 contains 15 residues. V shed 7 bases and J 2 bases; nucleotides not matched to a gene: 11. The CDR3 DNA sequence: TGTGCCAGCACCCCCGGACTAGAAGCCACCTACGAGCAGTACTTC. This codes for CASTPGLEATYEQYF.

V gene TRBV6-6 combines with J gene TRBJ2-7; TRBD2 aligns across 8 bases. The CDR3 loop spans 15 amino acids. The junction had 8 bases not matched to a gene; V was cut back by 2 bases and J by 5 bases. CDR1 and CDR2 from the germline V gene are MNHNY and SVGAGI (reference sequence). CDR3: CASSYRARGDHEQYF. Here the CDR3 DNA reads TGTGCCAGCAGTTACAGGGCGCGGGGGGACCACGAGCAGTACTTC.

V and J are TRBV15 and TRBJ2-6, with TRBD1 matching 9 bases. CDR1 and CDR2 (germline): LNHNV, YYDKDF (reference sequence). The trim removed 3 bases at V and 2 bases at J, leaving 2 bases unmatched. The CDR3 runs to 16 residues. CDR3 nucleotides: TGTGCCACCAGCAGGGGGACAGGGACTGGGGCCAACGTCCTGACTTTC. It is translated as CATSRGTGTGANVLTF. Supplemented by reference TRBV15 and TRBJ2-6, the full variable domain reads DAMVIQNPRYQVTQFGKPVTLSCSQTLNHNVMYWYQQKSSQAPKLLFHYYDKDFNNEADTPDNFQSRRPNTSFCFLDIRSPGLGDTAMYLCATSRGTGTGANVLTFGAGSRLTVL.

This chain connects TRBV5-1 to TRBJ1-1; a possible D gene is TRBD1 (5 bases). V gave up 2 bases and J gave up 0 bases, with 11 bases separating them. Germline V gene data show CDR1 as SGHRS and CDR2 as YFSETQ. This CDR3 region has 15 residues. CDR3 region: CASSLPQGVNTEAFF. CDR3 coding DNA: TGCGCCAGCAGCTTACCCCAGGGCGTGAACACTGAAGCTTTCTTT.

The rearrangement joins TRBV10-3 to TRBJ2-3; the match to TRBD1 covers 7 bases. Germline trimming cut 6 bases from V and 1 base from J; bases unmatched to any gene: 10. The CDR3 covers 16 residues. Looked up from germline, CDR1 is ENHRY and CDR2 is SYGVKD. The DNA of the CDR3 is TGTGCCATCAGAAACAGGGGTGGTAACGGCACAGATACGCAGTATTTT. This sequence encodes CAIRNRGGNGTDTQYF.

In this sample, this clonotype turned up a few times. The V and J genes are TRBV6-2 or TRBV6-3 and TRBJ2-1; D gene ambiguous. CDR1 and CDR2 (germline): MNHEY, SVGEGT. This CDR3 contains 12 residues. The V end was cut by 8 bases, the J end by 5 bases, with 10 bases between. CDR3 in DNA: TGTGCCAGCTCCGAGTGGAACAATGAGCAGTTCTTC. This sequence encodes CASSEWNNEQFF.

This clonotype was observed a handful of times. The chain combines TRBV20-1 with TRBJ1-4; a possible D gene is TRBD1 (5 bases). Germline CDR1 DFQATT, CDR2 SNEGSKA (reference sequence). The CDR3 is 14 residues long. V dropped 5 bases and J dropped 5 bases, with 15 bases sitting between them. The CDR3 sequence: CSAYRDGGNEKLFF. The CDR3 DNA reads TGCAGTGCTTACCGGGACGGCGGAAATGAAAAACTGTTTTTT.

The chain is built from TRBV6-2 or TRBV6-3 and TRBJ2-5; D perhaps matches TRBD2 (7 bases). The germline gives CDR1 MNHEY, CDR2 SVGEGT. The CDR3 covers 14 residues. CDR3 loop: CVTQRGAVYETQYF. CDR3 DNA: TGTGTCACACAACGGGGGGCCGTGTATGAGACCCAGTACTTC.

This clonotype was counted only a few times. The genes are TRBV7-9 and TRBJ1-6; TRBD1 is a possible D gene (5 bases). The CDR3 loop spans 15 amino acids. From germline, CDR1 is SEHNR and CDR2 FQNEAQ (reference sequence). V was pared by 4 bases and J by 9 bases, with 16 bases between. The CDR3 nucleotides read TGTGCCAGCAGCTCTACTTCGAGGGGTCGTTCACCCCTCCACTTT. This gives the protein CASSSTSRGRSPLHF.

J is TRBJ1-3 and V is TRBV9, with 8 bases that match TRBD1. The V and J ends lost 6 bases and 5 bases, in that order; junction bases with no gene match: 7. This CDR3 spans 14 amino acids. In germline, CDR1 is SGDLS, CDR2 YYNGEE. In DNA form, the CDR3 reads TGTGCCAGCAACGCCGGGACAGGAAGAAACACCATATATTTT. This codes for CASNAGTGRNTIYF. The complete variable domain, with remaining parts taken from reference TRBV9 and TRBJ1-3, reads DSGVTQTPKHLITATGQRVTLRCSPRSGDLSVYWYQQSLDQGLQFLIQYYNGEERAKGNILERFSAQQFPDLHSELNLSSLELGDSALYFCASNAGTGRNTIYFGEGSWLTVV.

V is TRBV7-2 and J is TRBJ2-6; D is unclear. This CDR3 comprises 14 residues. Trimming removed 6 bases from V and 0 bases from J, with 6 bases in between. Germline CDR1 reads SGHTA; CDR2 reads FQGNSA. Written as DNA, the CDR3 is TGTGCCAGCAGATCCACCTCTGGGGCCAACGTCCTGACTTTC. It translates to CASRSTSGANVLTF.

This clonotype was detected only a few times. The chain combines TRBV14 with TRBJ2-2; perhaps TRBD1 as D (5 bases). Germline V gene data show CDR1 as SGHDN and CDR2 as FVKESK. Trimming removed 4 bases at V and 7 bases at J, with 22 bases between. The CDR3 loop spans 17 amino acids. In DNA, the CDR3 is TGTGCCAGCAGCCGAGGCGGCAGAAGGGGCTCGGACGGGGAGCTGTTTTTT. Residues: CASSRGGRRGSDGELFF.

The chain is built from TRBV7-9 and TRBJ2-5; 8 bases are shared with TRBD2. The J segment lost 5 bases and the V segment lost 10 bases, leaving 9 bases of the junction unmatched. This CDR3 has 13 residues. Germline V gene lookup returns CDR1 SEHNR and CDR2 FQNEAQ (reference sequence). CDR3 loop: CATHRGGGETQYF. The CDR3 nucleotides are TGTGCCACCCATCGGGGGGGCGGCGAGACCCAGTACTTC.

The chain couples TRBV19 to TRBJ1-3; D perhaps matches TRBD1 (5 bases). V lost 5 bases and J lost 2, with 16 bases in between. This CDR3 has 16 amino acids. Germline V gene lookup returns CDR1 LNHDA and CDR2 SQIVND (reference sequence). The CDR3 is CASSASGTVAGNTIYF. The CDR3 DNA follows: TGTGCCAGTAGTGCATCCGGGACGGTGGCTGGAAACACCATATATTTT.

This clonotype was seen more than once but under ten times. V usage is TRBV4-1 and J usage is TRBJ1-5; D gene ambiguous. Germline CDR1 is MGHRA and CDR2 is YSYEKL. The CDR3 runs to 15 residues. Trimming stripped 3 bases from V and 1 base from J, with 10 bases between. This CDR3 is CASSQRELSNQPQHF. The CDR3 coding sequence is TGCGCCAGCAGCCAGAGGGAATTGAGCAATCAGCCCCAGCATTTT.

The CDR3 reads CASSYHGGPQHF. As DNA, the CDR3 is TGTGCCAGCAGTTACCACGGGGGACCCCAGCATTTT. V and J are TRBV6-5 and TRBJ1-5; tentative D call: TRBD1 (5 bases). V was shortened by 2 bases and J by 10 bases, with 9 bases between the two germline ends. The CDR3 has 12 amino acids. The germline gives CDR1 MNHEY, CDR2 SVGAGI.

This clonotype was recorded at least ten times. This chain joins TRBV10-3 and TRBJ2-2; 7 bases are a match to TRBD1. The J segment lost 5 bases and the V segment lost 6 bases, leaving 6 bases of the junction unmatched. Per the germline V gene, CDR1 is ENHRY and CDR2 is SYGVKD. The CDR3 is made up of 14 amino acids. CDR3 bases: TGTGCCATCAGGGCGACAGGGTTGACCGGGGAGCTGTTTTTT. Protein: CAIRATGLTGELFF.

This clonotype came up a few times. The chain has TRBV5-1 and TRBJ2-4; 10 bases map to TRBD2. The CDR3 sequence is 16 residues long. Germline CDR1 is SGHRS and CDR2 is YFSETQ. The trim removed 3 bases at V and 7 bases at J, leaving 10 bases unmatched. The CDR3 loop is CASSWATSGHGNIQYF. CDR3 DNA: TGCGCCAGCAGCTGGGCGACTAGCGGGCACGGGAACATTCAGTACTTC.

This sequence joins TRBV2 and TRBJ1-1; D is ambiguous. V gave up 2 bases and J gave up 2 bases, with 12 bases separating them. Germline V gene lookup returns CDR1 SNHLY and CDR2 FYNNEI. There are 15 residues in the CDR3. DNA for the CDR3: TGTGCCAGCAGTGAATACCCCGAACAAAACACTGAAGCTTTCTTT. As protein: CASSEYPEQNTEAFF.

The chain joins TRBV7-7 to TRBJ2-3; 7 bases map to TRBD1. The CDR3 is 15 residues long. Trimming removed 5 bases from V and 0 bases from J; junction bases left unmatched: 5. CDR1 is SSHAT and CDR2 is FNYEAQ in the germline V gene (reference sequence). CDR3 sequence (DNA): TGTGCCAGCAGCCCAGGGACAGACAGCACAGATACGCAGTATTTT. Its translation is CASSPGTDSTDTQYF.

The chain combines TRBV4-2 with TRBJ2-5; the D gene is possibly TRBD2 (5 bases). There are 15 residues in the CDR3. Germline CDR1 and CDR2: LGHNA and YNFKEQ. Trimming removed 0 bases at V and 5 bases at J, with 13 bases between. CDR3 nucleotides: TGTGCCAGCAGCCAAGATTGGGCTAGCAGTGAGACCCAGTACTTC. Its translation: CASSQDWASSETQYF.

This clonotype came up a few times. The chain recombines TRBV20-1 with TRBJ2-1; TRBD2 matches 12 bases. V was pared by 0 bases and J by 0 bases, with 3 bases of the junction left unmatched. CDR3 length: 17 residues. The germline CDR1 and CDR2 sequences are DFQATT and SNEGSKA (reference sequence). Written as DNA, the CDR3 is TGCAGTGCTAGAGATTCTAGCGGGGGGGCCTCCTACAATGAGCAGTTCTTC. It specifies CSARDSSGGASYNEQFF.

J is TRBJ2-1 and V is TRBV12-5; D gene ambiguous. The length of the CDR3 is 13 residues. Germline V CDR1 and CDR2: LGHNT, FRNRAP. V was clipped by 3 bases and J by 5 bases, with 8 bases between them. For the CDR3, the DNA is TGTGCTAGTGGTTTCGACCTGAACAATGAGCAGTTCTTC. It yields the protein CASGFDLNNEQFF.

The chain employs TRBV21-1 and TRBJ2-3; TRBD1, the D gene given by the table, was not confirmed from the DNA. TRBV21-1 is marked as a pseudogene. The length of the CDR3 is 15 residues. Written as DNA, the CDR3 is TGTGCCAGCCCAACGTTGGACAGGCAGATGGATACGCAGTATTTT. Amino acids: CASPTLDRQMDTQYF.

Details on this clonotype: Relative to the germline gene, one junction end is altered; a read error may explain this. The J gene is TRBJ2-2, the V gene TRBV12-3 or TRBV12-4; 8 nucleotides match TRBD1. The CDR3 totals 14 residues. The CDR3 DNA follows: TGTGCCAGCAATCGGGACAGGAGGGCCGGGGACCTGTTTTTT. This translates into CASNRDRRAGDLFF.